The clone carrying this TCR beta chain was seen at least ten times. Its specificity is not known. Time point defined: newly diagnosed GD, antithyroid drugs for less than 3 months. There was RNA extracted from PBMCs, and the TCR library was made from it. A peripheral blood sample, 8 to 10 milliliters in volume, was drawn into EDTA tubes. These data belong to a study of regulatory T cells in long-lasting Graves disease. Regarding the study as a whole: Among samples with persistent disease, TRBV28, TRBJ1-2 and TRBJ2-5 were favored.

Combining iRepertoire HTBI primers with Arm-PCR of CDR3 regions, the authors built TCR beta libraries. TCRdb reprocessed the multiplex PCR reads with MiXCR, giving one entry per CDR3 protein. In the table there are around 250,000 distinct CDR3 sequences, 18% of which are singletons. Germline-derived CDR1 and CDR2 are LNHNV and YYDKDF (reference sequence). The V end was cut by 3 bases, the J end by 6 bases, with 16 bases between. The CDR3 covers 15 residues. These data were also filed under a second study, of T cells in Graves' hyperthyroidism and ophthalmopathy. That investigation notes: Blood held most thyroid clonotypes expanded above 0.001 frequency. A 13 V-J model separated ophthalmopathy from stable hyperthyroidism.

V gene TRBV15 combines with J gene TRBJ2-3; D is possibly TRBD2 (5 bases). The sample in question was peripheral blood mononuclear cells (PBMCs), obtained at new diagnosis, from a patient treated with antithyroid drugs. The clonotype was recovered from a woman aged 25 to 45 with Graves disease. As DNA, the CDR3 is TGTGCCACCAGCAGTCCCCTAGCCTCCGGTGATACGCAGTATTTT. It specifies CATSSPLASGDTQYF.